This entry lists 15 T cell receptor beta chains sequenced from one sample in a study of blood T cell repertoires in COVID-19. TCRdb's table, derived via immunoSEQ multiplex PCR, lists solely in-frame clones and lacks some. The sample carries some 220,000 clones, 86% recorded once. Specimen: PBMCs or T cells enriched from blood (not recorded which). The receptors originated from a woman aged 40 to 50 with acute COVID-19.

The chain recombines TRBV6-2 or TRBV6-3 with TRBJ1-2; possible D gene TRBD1, 5 bases. Trimming took 5 bases from V and 5 from J, leaving 15 bases between them. CDR1 and CDR2 (germline): MNHEY, SVGEGT. This CDR3 contains 14 residues. CDR3 protein: CASSGMGLEYGYTF. CDR3 nucleotides: TGTGCCAGCAGTGGGATGGGGCTGGAGTATGGCTACACCTTC.

This clone showed up just once. The chain carries TRBV11-2 and TRBJ1-6, with TRBD1 as a possible D gene (5 bases). The V and J ends lost 4 bases and 9 bases respectively, with 10 bases between them. CDR3 length: 13 amino acids. Germline V gene data show CDR1 as SGHAT and CDR2 as FQNNGV. CDR3 residues: CASSSGLGSPLHF. The CDR3, as DNA: TGTGCCAGCAGCTCAGGGTTAGGTTCACCCCTCCACTTT.

The chain carries TRBV10-3 and TRBJ1-1; possibly TRBD1 for D (6 bases). V was clipped by 2 bases and J by 1 base, with 11 bases between them. CDR1 and CDR2 from the germline V gene are ENHRY and SYGVKD. The CDR3 spans 15 residues. The CDR3 DNA reads as TGTGCCATCAGTGAGACAGGGATTTCGAACACTGAAGCTTTCTTT. Translating gives CAISETGISNTEAFF.

J is TRBJ1-3 and V is TRBV21-1; the D call of TRBD1 is as the table states it, not checked on the DNA. TRBV21-1 is designated a pseudogene. CDR3 length equals 22 residues. The DNA of the CDR3 is TGTGCCAGCAGCAAAGACGGAACAGGCCAGAGGTACAGGAATCTCTCTGGAAACACCATATATTTT. Amino acid sequence: CASSKDGTGQRYRNLSGNTIYF.

The chain links TRBV3-1 (or the pseudogene TRBV3-2) to TRBJ1-4, with 9 nucleotides matching TRBD1. Trimming removed 4 bases from V and 9 bases from J; junction bases left unmatched: 6. CDR1 and CDR2 from the germline V gene are LGHDT and YNNKEL (reference sequence). The CDR3 extends over 14 amino acids. The CDR3 DNA reads TGTGCCAGCAGCCCCGGGACAGGGCCGAAAAAACTGTTTTTT. Protein sequence: CASSPGTGPKKLFF.

A word on this clone: In the same sample, other DNA sequences code for this CDR3. V and J are TRBV11-2 and TRBJ1-2; 7 bases line up with TRBD1. Germline CDR1 SGHAT, CDR2 FQNNGV. CDR3 length equals 13 residues. J lost 5 bases, V lost 5 bases, and 5 bases had no gene match. CDR3 DNA: TGTGCCAGCAGCCTTGCAGGGGGATATGGCTACACCTTC. Its protein is CASSLAGGYGYTF.

This rearrangement joins TRBV30 to TRBJ1-1; a possible D gene is TRBD1 (5 bases). V was pared by 6 bases and J by 6 bases, with 14 bases between. The CDR3 contains 12 residues. Germline lookup yields CDR1 GTSNPN and CDR2 SVGIG (reference sequence). In DNA, the CDR3 is TGTGCCTGCGGAGGGGCGTACGCTGAAGCTTTCTTT. It is translated as CACGGAYAEAFF.

The genes are TRBV7-2 and TRBJ2-4, with no clear D. The germline CDR1 and CDR2 sequences are SGHTA and FQGNSA. The CDR3 runs 15 residues. Trimming left V 1 base short and J 0 bases short, with 7 bases between. CDR3 sequence reads: CASSLEPRAKNIQYF. The CDR3 DNA reads TGTGCCAGCAGCTTAGAACCGAGAGCCAAAAACATTCAGTACTTC.

The chain joins TRBV27 to TRBJ1-2, with 10 bases lining up with TRBD1. J gave up 6 bases and V 5 bases, and 3 bases lay outside the gene matches. Germline V gene data show CDR1 as MNHEY and CDR2 as SMNVEV (reference sequence). This CDR3 has 13 amino acids. The CDR3 bases are TGTGCCAGCAGTACGGACAGGGGGGATGGCTACACCTTC. Translated: CASSTDRGDGYTF.

The chain links TRBV3-1 (or the pseudogene TRBV3-2) to TRBJ1-2; 7 nucleotides line up with TRBD1. CDR1 is LGHDT, CDR2 YNNKEL, per germline (reference sequence). The CDR3 is made up of 14 amino acids. Germline trimming cut 4 bases from V and 3 bases from J; bases unmatched to any gene: 5. CDR3 protein: CASSPEGQYYGYTF. Written as DNA, the CDR3 is TGTGCCAGCAGCCCGGAGGGACAGTACTATGGCTACACCTTC.

The V call is TRBV5-6, the J call TRBJ1-2, with 8 bases aligning to TRBD1. Trimming at V came to 0 bases and at J to 5 bases, leaving 9 bases not matched to a gene. Per germline, CDR1 SGHDT and CDR2 YYEEEE. This CDR3 has 16 amino acids. This CDR3 is CASSLVGQVGEYGYTF. As DNA, the CDR3 is TGTGCCAGCAGCTTGGTGGGACAGGTTGGGGAGTATGGCTACACCTTC.

This chain connects TRBV30 to TRBJ1-4; D possibly corresponds to TRBD1 (5 bases). Germline V gene lookup returns CDR1 GTSNPN and CDR2 SVGIG (reference sequence). V lost 3 bases and J 0 bases, leaving 11 bases between the germline ends. This CDR3 spans 15 amino acids. The CDR3 DNA follows: TGTGCCTGGAGCGATACAGGTGCAACTAATGAAAAACTGTTTTTT. Its protein is CAWSDTGATNEKLFF.

V and J are TRBV7-8 and TRBJ1-5; D is possibly TRBD1 (5 bases). V was cut by 1 base and J by 3 bases, with 19 bases left in between. Germline assignment: CDR1 SGHVS and CDR2 FQNEAQ. The CDR3 is 18 amino acids. CDR3: CASSLVSGNRGFNQPQHF. The CDR3 coding sequence is TGTGCCAGCAGCTTAGTTTCGGGAAACCGGGGGTTCAATCAGCCCCAGCATTTT. Full variable domain (remainder filled in from reference TRBV7-8 and TRBJ1-5): GAGVSQSPRYKVAKRGQDVALRCDPISGHVSLFWYQQALGQGPEFLTYFQNEAQLDKSGLPSDRFFAERPEGSVSTLKIQRTQQEDSAVYLCASSLVSGNRGFNQPQHFGDGTRLSIL.

This rearrangement joins TRBV7-2 to TRBJ1-2; D call uncertain. The V end was cut by 1 base, the J end by 5 bases, with 11 bases between. Germline V gene data show CDR1 as SGHTA and CDR2 as FQGNSA. The CDR3 is 14 amino acids. The CDR3 nucleotides read TGTGCCAGCAGCTTAGACGCCGCGTTATATGGCTACACCTTC. Translation gives CASSLDAALYGYTF.

V gene TRBV14 combines with J gene TRBJ2-5, with TRBD1 identical over 8 bases. CDR1 and CDR2 (germline): SGHDN, FVKESK. After removal of 1 base from V and 5 bases from J, the junction contained 3 bases not matched to a gene. The CDR3 runs 14 residues. CDR3 region: CASSQAGGGETQYF. In DNA form, the CDR3 reads TGTGCCAGCAGCCAAGCAGGGGGCGGTGAGACCCAGTACTTC.